Listed here are 23 T cell receptor beta chains from one sample, sequenced in a study of shared clonotypes between healthy human individuals. Assay: immunoSEQ multiplex PCR; the TCRdb copy retains only in-frame clones and omits some. This sample has 2.3 million or so clones, with about 92% found just once. The specimen sequenced was naive CD4+ T cells from PBMCs. Documented subset: CD45RA+ positively selected. These receptors originate from a man aged 18 to 29 in good health. Some clones in this sample may be carry-over from other donors' samples.

CDR3 nucleotides: TGTGCCAGCAGCGTAGACAGGGAGAACACTGAAGCTTTCTTT. This sequence encodes CASSVDRENTEAFF. The chain has TRBV9 and TRBJ1-1, with D possibly being TRBD1 (6 bases). This CDR3 spans 14 amino acids. CDR1 and CDR2 (germline): SGDLS, YYNGEE. V shed 0 bases and J shed 1 base, with 7 bases lying between them.

The V and J genes are TRBV14 and TRBJ1-1; D unresolved. The V gene's germline CDR1 is SGHDN and CDR2 FVKESK. V was pared by 4 bases and J by 6 bases, with 9 bases between. This CDR3 comprises 12 residues. The CDR3 DNA sequence: TGTGCCAGCAGCCTAGACCGGGCTGAAGCTTTCTTT. Protein: CASSLDRAEAFF.

This clone is a singleton in its sample. The gene calls are TRBV5-1 and TRBJ1-1; D is uncertain. Germline V lookup: CDR1 SGHRS, CDR2 YFSETQ. Trimming stripped 4 bases from V and 4 bases from J, with 17 bases between. This CDR3 region has 15 residues. CDR3 loop: CASSADGRPGTEAFF. CDR3 DNA sequence: TGCGCCAGCAGCGCTGACGGGCGACCGGGCACTGAAGCTTTCTTT.

The CDR3 nucleotides read TGCGCCAGTAACCTGGGCAACCCCCAGGGACATGGCTACACCTTC. This gives the protein CASNLGNPQGHGYTF. The V and J genes are TRBV5-1 and TRBJ1-2, with D possibly matching TRBD1 (5 bases). The CDR3 has 15 amino acids. Germline-derived CDR1 and CDR2 are SGHRS and YFSETQ. V lost 8 bases and J lost 6, with 23 bases in between.

CDR3 in amino acids: CASSPGGRSGANVLTF. CDR3 nucleotide sequence: TGTGCCAGCAGCCCAGGGGGCCGGTCTGGGGCCAACGTCCTGACTTTC. The chain uses TRBV9 and TRBJ2-6, with TRBD1 identical over 8 bases. CDR1 and CDR2 from the germline V gene are SGDLS and YYNGEE. The trim removed 4 bases at V and 1 base at J, leaving 4 bases unmatched. The CDR3 is 16 amino acids.

This sequence joins TRBV15 and TRBJ2-5; D not certain. The DNA matches TRBJ2-7 better at its end, which makes the J call doubtful. The CDR3 contains 15 residues. Germline V gives CDR1 LNHNV, CDR2 YYDKDF (reference sequence). The CDR3, as DNA: TGTGCCACCAGCAGAGATTTGGGCAACCACTACGAGCAGTACTTC. It translates to CATSRDLGNHYEQYF.

Here the CDR3 DNA reads TGTGCCAGCAGCTTAGGTCGGGACACCTACGAGCAGTACTTC. Protein sequence: CASSLGRDTYEQYF. The chain joins TRBV7-2 to TRBJ2-7, with D possibly being TRBD1 (6 bases). The CDR3 spans 14 residues. Per germline, CDR1 SGHTA and CDR2 FQGNSA. V was trimmed by 1 base and J by 2 bases, leaving 9 bases between them.

As to this clone: Additional DNA sequences in this sample encode the identical CDR3. The V call is TRBV25-1, the J call TRBJ1-2; maybe TRBD1 (6 bases). Germline lookup yields CDR1 MGHDK and CDR2 SYGVNS. CDR3 size: 14 residues. The V gene lost 6 bases and the J gene lost 2 bases, with 13 bases spanning the gap. The DNA for the CDR3 is TGTGCCAGCAGAGAGACAGGAGGAAACTATGGCTACACCTTC. It translates to CASRETGGNYGYTF.

The rearrangement joins TRBV7-3 to TRBJ2-7; 10 bases are a match to TRBD1. The CDR3 extends over 15 amino acids. Germline V gene sequence: CDR1 SGHTA, CDR2 FQGTGA. V dropped 0 bases and J dropped 3; count of bases not matched to a gene: 2. DNA for the CDR3: TGTGCCAGCAGCTTAACGGGACAGGGGTTCTACGAGCAGTACTTC. Translated: CASSLTGQGFYEQYF.

The genes are TRBV30 and TRBJ1-2; TRBD1 aligns across 8 bases. Germline CDR1 GTSNPN, CDR2 SVGIG (reference sequence). The CDR3 totals 17 residues. Trimming removed 5 bases from V and 5 bases from J; junction bases left unmatched: 19. CDR3 DNA: TGTGCCTGGCAGCCACGGGACAGGACCGGTATAGGGTATGGCTACACCTTC. This sequence encodes CAWQPRDRTGIGYGYTF.

J is TRBJ2-7 and V is TRBV7-3, with 7 bases aligning to TRBD1. The CDR3 is 15 residues long. The ends lost 5 bases at V and 1 base at J; junction bases unmatched: 8. Germline V gene lookup returns CDR1 SGHTA and CDR2 FQGTGA. CDR3 DNA: TGTGCCAGCAGCATCTCAGGGGGATCATCCTACGAGCAGTACTTC. This gives the protein CASSISGGSSYEQYF.

The rearrangement uses TRBV7-8 and TRBJ1-5; the D gene is possibly TRBD1 (5 bases). V shed 5 bases and J shed 0 bases, with 14 bases lying between them. CDR1 SGHVS and CDR2 FQNEAQ come from the germline V gene. CDR3 length: 16 amino acids. The CDR3 is CASSARQKYSNQPQHF. CDR3 coding DNA: TGTGCCAGCAGCGCCCGACAGAAGTATAGCAATCAGCCCCAGCATTTT.

This clone was counted between two and nine times. The chain uses TRBV30 and TRBJ2-1; 14 bases are shared with TRBD2. J lost 0 bases, V lost 8 bases, and 12 bases had no gene match. Per germline, CDR1 GTSNPN and CDR2 SVGIG (reference sequence). This CDR3 has 18 residues. CDR3 amino acids: CARTTSGRGGSSYNEQFF. The CDR3 nucleotides read TGTGCCCGGACGACTAGCGGGAGGGGAGGTAGCTCCTACAATGAGCAGTTCTTC.

This chain connects TRBV15 to TRBJ2-7; no firm D call. Germline CDR1 LNHNV, CDR2 YYDKDF (reference sequence). This CDR3 has 16 residues. Trimming cost V 0 bases and J 7 bases, with 19 bases left between them. The CDR3 DNA sequence: TGTGCCACCAGCAGAGATGTAGGGCCCAGGAGTAGGGAGCAGTACTTC. It translates to CATSRDVGPRSREQYF.

This chain links TRBV7-9 with TRBJ1-4, with D possibly matching TRBD1 (5 bases). V was pared by 6 bases and J by 8 bases, with 10 bases between. Germline V lookup: CDR1 SEHNR, CDR2 FQNEAQ (reference sequence). CDR3 size: 12 residues. The chain's CDR3 is CASSGQGEKLFF. CDR3 coding DNA: TGTGCCAGCAGTGGGCAGGGAGAAAAACTGTTTTTT.

The V and J genes are TRBV28 and TRBJ2-1, with D perhaps assigned TRBD1 or TRBD2 (6 bases each). Looked up from germline, CDR1 is MDHEN and CDR2 is SYDVKM. Trimming pared 11 bases from V and 4 bases from J, leaving 18 bases between. CDR3 length equals 14 residues. In DNA form, the CDR3 reads TGTGCCGTCCCTTCAGGGGCGGGGTACAATGAGCAGTTCTTC. Translated, it gives CAVPSGAGYNEQFF.

The chain couples TRBV29-1 to TRBJ2-1; TRBD2 is a possible D gene (5 bases). Trimming took 1 base from V and 0 from J, leaving 13 bases between them. CDR3 size: 16 residues. Germline V CDR1 and CDR2: SQVTM, ANQGSEA. In DNA, the CDR3 is TGCAGCGTTGAAGTCGGTATAGGGAGCTCCTACAATGAGCAGTTCTTC. Its translation: CSVEVGIGSSYNEQFF.

With regard to this clone: The junction departs from germline at one end; a sequencing error may be responsible. V is TRBV7-8 and J is TRBJ1-2; 7 positions agree with TRBD1. The CDR3 loop spans 15 amino acids. CDR1 and CDR2 from the germline V gene are SGHVS and FQNEAQ. CDR3 sequence reads: CASSFRGQPKYGYTF. The CDR3 DNA follows: TGTGCCAGCAGCTTTAGGGGACAGCCTAAGTATGGCTACACCTTC. Based on the CDR3 plus reference TRBV7-8 and TRBJ1-2, the full variable domain is GAGVSQSPRYKVAKRGQDVALRCDPISGHVSLFWYQQALGQGPEFLTYFQNEAQLDKSGLPSDRFFAERPEGSVSTLKIQRTQQEDSAVYLCASSFRGQPKYGYTFGSGTRLTVV.

The chain has TRBV9 and TRBJ1-4; no clear D. The CDR3 spans 18 residues. Germline V CDR1 and CDR2: SGDLS, YYNGEE. Trimming pared 4 bases from V and 9 bases from J, leaving 28 bases between. DNA for the CDR3: TGTGCCAGCAGCCCCAGACCCAGCCTCAGCGCCGTGGATAAAAAACTGTTTTTT. The encoded protein is CASSPRPSLSAVDKKLFF.

This clone was recorded once. V gene TRBV5-1 combines with J gene TRBJ2-5; 8 bases are shared with TRBD1. The trim removed 2 bases at V and 1 base at J, leaving 4 bases unmatched. This CDR3 has 15 residues. The germline gives CDR1 SGHRS, CDR2 YFSETQ. The CDR3 nucleotides are TGCGCCAGCAGCTTTAAACAGGGGGTCCAAGAGACCCAGTACTTC. Translation: CASSFKQGVQETQYF.

The chain uses TRBV27 and TRBJ1-2, with D maybe TRBD1 (6 bases). Trimming cost V 1 base and J 7 bases, with 10 bases left between them. This CDR3 region has 13 residues. The germline V gene has CDR1 MNHEY and CDR2 SMNVEV (reference sequence). CDR3 in DNA: TGTGCCAGCAGTTTATTTGGGGGCTCTGGCTACACCTTC. This translates into CASSLFGGSGYTF.

V usage is TRBV14 and J usage is TRBJ2-1, with TRBD2 matching 8 bases. Losses at the gene ends were 2 bases for V and 1 base for J; bases not matched to a gene: 16. Germline CDR1 and CDR2: SGHDN and FVKESK. The CDR3 extends over 20 amino acids. The CDR3 coding sequence is TGTGCCAGCAGCCAACCGACTAGCGTACCCTTCAAAGTATCCTACAATGAGCAGTTCTTC. Its protein product is CASSQPTSVPFKVSYNEQFF.

J is TRBJ1-1 and V is TRBV5-1, with 8 bases fitting TRBD1. The CDR3 length is 15 residues. Germline V gives CDR1 SGHRS, CDR2 YFSETQ. V dropped 1 base and J dropped 6; count of bases not matched to a gene: 8. CDR3 region: CASSLRTGSNAEAFF. In DNA form, the CDR3 reads TGCGCCAGCAGCTTGAGGACAGGGAGCAATGCTGAAGCTTTCTTT.